This passage covers 17 T cell receptor beta chains from one sample sequenced in a study of T cells after yellow fever vaccination. MiXCR, run by TCRdb on the 5' RACE reads, gives a single entry per CDR3 protein. The sample consists of approximately 150,000 distinct CDR3 sequences, 6.2% of them appearing once. The source was CD4+ T cells sorted from PBMCs, collected on the day of the first yellow fever vaccination. Source of these receptors: a man between 18 and 35 years old who received the YFV17D yellow fever vaccine.

This clonotype was recorded many times. The rearrangement links TRBV5-1 to TRBJ1-2; D ambiguous. V lost 4 bases and J lost 8, with 18 bases in between. In germline, CDR1 is SGHRS, CDR2 YFSETQ. The CDR3 length is 14 residues. This CDR3 is CASSPSVGSGGYTF. In nucleotides, the CDR3 is TGCGCCAGCAGCCCCTCGGTGGGATCTGGAGGCTACACCTTC.

This clonotype was observed a few times. The V and J genes are TRBV18 and TRBJ1-2; 7 positions agree with TRBD1. The germline V gene has CDR1 KGHSH and CDR2 LQKENI. The junction had 2 bases not matched to a gene; V was cut back by 3 bases and J by 4 bases. The CDR3 is 13 residues long. DNA for the CDR3: TGTGCCAGCTCACCGACAGGGCTCTATGGCTACACCTTC. Protein sequence: CASSPTGLYGYTF.

This clonotype was observed many times. This chain links TRBV5-1 with TRBJ2-7, with D possibly TRBD1 on 6 matching bases. Between the trimmed V and J ends, which lost 4 bases and 3 bases, there was a span of 14 bases. Germline CDR1 and CDR2: SGHRS and YFSETQ. The CDR3 sequence is 14 residues long. The CDR3 loop is CASSPGDRRYEQYF. The CDR3 DNA follows: TGCGCCAGCAGCCCCGGCGACAGGCGCTACGAGCAGTACTTC.

This clonotype has ten or more counts. The rearrangement joins TRBV7-9 to TRBJ2-5; 7 bases map to TRBD2. V lost 8 bases to trimming and J lost 2 bases; unmatched junction nucleotides: 11. The CDR3 covers 15 residues. The germline gives CDR1 SEHNR, CDR2 FQNEAQ (reference sequence). In DNA form, the CDR3 reads TGTGCCAGCGATCCGGGGGGTAGGGGTCAAGAGACCCAGTACTTC. Encoded protein: CASDPGGRGQETQYF.

This clonotype occurred many times. This chain joins TRBV7-2 and TRBJ1-1; 12 nucleotides align to TRBD1. Germline V gene data show CDR1 as SGHTA and CDR2 as FQGNSA. J gave up 1 base and V 1 base, and 4 bases lay outside the gene matches. CDR3 length equals 17 residues. The CDR3 DNA follows: TGTGCCAGCAGCTTAGTAGGGACAGGGGGCTCGAACACTGAAGCTTTCTTT. Its protein is CASSLVGTGGSNTEAFF.

This clonotype was seen repeatedly, ten times or more. The CDR3, as DNA: TGCAGTGCTAGAGAGCAGGGACAGGGTTCTGGCTACACCTTC. The encoded protein is CSAREQGQGSGYTF. The chain is built from TRBV20-1 and TRBJ1-2, with 9 positions matching TRBD1. CDR1 is DFQATT, CDR2 SNEGSKA, per germline (reference sequence). After removal of 0 bases from V and 7 bases from J, the junction contained 6 bases not matched to a gene. There are 14 residues in the CDR3.

This clonotype was counted at least ten times. The chain recombines TRBV6-1 with TRBJ1-2; D gene ambiguous. Trimming took 6 bases from V and 8 from J, leaving 13 bases between them. Germline V gene data show CDR1 as MNHNS and CDR2 as SASEGT. The CDR3 runs 12 residues. CDR3 region: CASRESYRGYTF. The CDR3 coding sequence is TGTGCCAGCAGAGAGTCCTATCGCGGCTACACCTTC.

At least ten counts were recorded for this clonotype. V usage is TRBV5-1 and J usage is TRBJ2-5, with a possible D match to TRBD1 (6 bases). There are 14 residues in the CDR3. Germline V gene data show CDR1 as SGHRS and CDR2 as YFSETQ. V gave up 4 bases and J gave up 2 bases, with 12 bases separating them. The DNA for the CDR3 is TGCGCCAGCAGCACCTCGGACAGACAAGAGACCCAGTACTTC. It specifies CASSTSDRQETQYF.

This clonotype has a count of ten or more. The chain couples TRBV7-2 to TRBJ1-1; no firm D call. V was shortened by 5 bases and J by 5 bases, with 12 bases between the two germline ends. Germline V gene sequence: CDR1 SGHTA, CDR2 FQGNSA. The CDR3 is 13 residues long. The DNA for the CDR3 is TGTGCCAGCAGCCGAGGGAAATCAACTGAAGCTTTCTTT. This sequence encodes CASSRGKSTEAFF.

This clonotype came up a few times. The J gene is TRBJ2-2, the V gene TRBV11-1; 12 bases line up with TRBD2. This CDR3 comprises 20 residues. Unmatched junction bases numbered 17, after V lost 4 bases and J lost 5 bases. Germline assignment: CDR1 SGHAT and CDR2 FQDESV (reference sequence). CDR3 coding DNA: TGTGCCAGCAGCTCCCGGACTAGCGGGGCCTTAAAAGGAAGGACCGGGGAGCTGTTTTTT. Encoded protein: CASSSRTSGALKGRTGELFF.

The rearrangement joins TRBV5-1 to TRBJ1-2; possibly TRBD1 for D (6 bases). The germline V gene has CDR1 SGHRS and CDR2 YFSETQ. This CDR3 is 14 amino acids long. Trimming pared 1 base from V and 4 bases from J, leaving 11 bases between. This CDR3 reads CASSLTGIGYGYTF. In nucleotides, the CDR3 is TGCGCCAGCAGCTTGACAGGGATAGGCTATGGCTACACCTTC. Full variable domain (outside the CDR3, taken from reference TRBV5-1 and TRBJ1-2): KAGVTQTPRYLIKTRGQQVTLSCSPISGHRSVSWYQQTPGQGLQFLFEYFSETQRNKGNFPGRFSGRQFSNSRSEMNVSTLELGDSALYLCASSLTGIGYGYTFGSGTRLTVV.

This clonotype was detected ten times or more. V gene TRBV20-1 combines with J gene TRBJ2-2; 7 bases line up with TRBD1. Germline V gives CDR1 DFQATT, CDR2 SNEGSKA (reference sequence). The CDR3 consists of 15 residues. V shed 2 bases, J shed 4 bases, and the junction held 7 bases outside the gene matches. In nucleotides, the CDR3 is TGCAGTGCTAGATTGGGACAGTCATTCACCGGGGAGCTGTTTTTT. Translating gives CSARLGQSFTGELFF.

Many counts were recorded for this clonotype. V is TRBV10-3 and J is TRBJ2-3; 8 bases match TRBD2. V lost 8 bases, J lost 3 bases, and 1 base stayed unmatched. This CDR3 is 12 amino acids long. Germline V gene lookup returns CDR1 ENHRY and CDR2 SYGVKD. Here the CDR3 reads CAIGTSTDTQYF. For the CDR3, the DNA is TGTGCCATCGGGACTAGTACAGATACGCAGTATTTT.

This clonotype was picked up many times. The rearrangement links TRBV5-6 to TRBJ2-7; D is undetermined. The CDR3 runs to 15 residues. V was trimmed by 4 bases and J by 6 bases, leaving 20 bases between them. Germline V lookup: CDR1 SGHDT, CDR2 YYEEEE. CDR3 region: CASSRLTLNLIEQYV. CDR3 sequence (DNA): TGTGCCAGCAGCCGGCTAACGCTCAACCTCATCGAGCAGTACGTC.

This clonotype was observed many times. This rearrangement joins TRBV20-1 to TRBJ2-1; TRBD2 is a possible D gene (6 bases). The CDR3 has 14 amino acids. Germline V gene lookup returns CDR1 DFQATT and CDR2 SNEGSKA (reference sequence). V lost 6 bases and J lost 9, with 21 bases in between. The CDR3 here is CSAVPFGRGREQFF. The CDR3 region has the DNA TGCAGTGCCGTTCCATTTGGGCGGGGCCGTGAGCAGTTCTTC.

The chain joins TRBV4-1 to TRBJ2-7; tentatively, D is TRBD2 (5 bases). The CDR3 is 14 residues long. Germline loops: CDR1 MGHRA, CDR2 YSYEKL. The CDR3 loop reads CASSQQPDSDEQYV. Here the CDR3 DNA reads TGCGCCAGCAGCCAACAGCCGGACTCCGACGAGCAGTACGTC.

The chain couples TRBV5-1 to TRBJ2-3, with 9 positions matching TRBD2. CDR1 is SGHRS, CDR2 YFSETQ, per germline. The trim removed 3 bases at V and 2 bases at J, leaving 7 bases unmatched. The CDR3 length is 16 residues. The CDR3 DNA follows: TGCGCCAGCAGCTCGGGGACTAGCTCGGTCACAGATACGCAGTATTTT. Residues: CASSSGTSSVTDTQYF.